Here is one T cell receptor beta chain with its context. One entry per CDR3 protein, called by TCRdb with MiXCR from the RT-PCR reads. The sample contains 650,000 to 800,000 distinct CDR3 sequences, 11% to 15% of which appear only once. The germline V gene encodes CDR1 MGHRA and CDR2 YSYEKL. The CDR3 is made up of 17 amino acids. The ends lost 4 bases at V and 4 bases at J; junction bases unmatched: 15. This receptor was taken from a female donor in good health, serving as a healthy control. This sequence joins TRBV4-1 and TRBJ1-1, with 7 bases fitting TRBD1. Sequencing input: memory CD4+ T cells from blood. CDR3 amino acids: CASSLLDRTLRGTEAFF. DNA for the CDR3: TGCGCCAGCAGCCTTTTGGACAGGACCTTGAGGGGCACTGAAGCTTTCTTT.